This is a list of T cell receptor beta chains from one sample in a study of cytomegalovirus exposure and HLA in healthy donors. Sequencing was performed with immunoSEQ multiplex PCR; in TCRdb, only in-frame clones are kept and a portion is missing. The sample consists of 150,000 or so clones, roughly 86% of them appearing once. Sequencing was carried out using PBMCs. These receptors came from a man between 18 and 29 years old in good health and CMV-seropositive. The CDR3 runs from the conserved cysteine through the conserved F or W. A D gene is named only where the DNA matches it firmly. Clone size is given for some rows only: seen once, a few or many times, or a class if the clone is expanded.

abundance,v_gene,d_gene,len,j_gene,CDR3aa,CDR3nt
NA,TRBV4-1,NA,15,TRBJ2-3,CASSPGHSSTDTQYF,TGCGCCAGCAGCCCCGGACACTCTAGCACAGATACGCAGTATTTT
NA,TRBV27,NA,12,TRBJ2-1,CASREQGNEQFF,TGTGCCAGCAGGGAACAGGGAAATGAGCAGTTCTTC
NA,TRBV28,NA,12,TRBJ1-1,CASRARDTEAFF,TGTGCCAGCAGAGCCAGGGACACTGAAGCTTTCTTT
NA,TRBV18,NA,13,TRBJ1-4,CASSPRWEEKLFF,TGTGCCAGCTCGCCACGTTGGGAGGAAAAACTGTTTTTT
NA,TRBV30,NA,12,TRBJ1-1,CAGWYKVTEAFF,TGTGCCGGCTGGTATAAAGTCACTGAAGCTTTCTTT
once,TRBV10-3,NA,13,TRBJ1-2,CAIRLQGYYGYTF,TGTGCCATCAGGCTACAGGGATACTATGGCTACACCTTC
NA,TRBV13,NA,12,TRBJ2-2,CASSRGTGELFF,TGTGCCAGCAGCCGGGGCACCGGGGAGCTGTTTTTT
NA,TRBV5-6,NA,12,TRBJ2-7,CASSLNNYEQYF,TGTGCCAGCAGCTTGAACAACTACGAGCAGTACTTC
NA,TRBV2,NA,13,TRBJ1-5,CASSEARDQPQHF,TGTGCCAGCAGTGAAGCCCGGGATCAGCCCCAGCATTTT
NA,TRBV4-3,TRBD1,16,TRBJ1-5,CASSQDLGQGRQPQHF,TGCGCCAGCAGCCAAGATCTAGGACAGGGTCGACAGCCCCAGCATTTT
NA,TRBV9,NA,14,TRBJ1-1,CASSVERVGTEAFF,TGTGCCAGCAGCGTAGAGAGGGTTGGGACTGAAGCTTTCTTT
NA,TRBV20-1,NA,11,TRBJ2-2,CSATYTGELFF,TGCAGTGCTACCTACACCGGGGAGCTGTTTTTT
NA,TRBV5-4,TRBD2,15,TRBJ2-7,CASSLTGTRRQGQYF,TGTGCCAGCAGCTTGACCGGGACTAGAAGGCAGGGGCAGTACTTC
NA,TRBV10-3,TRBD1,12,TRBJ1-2,CAIRRQGYGYTF,TGTGCCATCAGAAGACAGGGATATGGCTACACCTTC
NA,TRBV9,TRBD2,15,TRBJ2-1,CASPSSPGGKDEQFF,TGTGCCAGCCCCTCAAGCCCGGGAGGCAAGGATGAGCAGTTCTTC
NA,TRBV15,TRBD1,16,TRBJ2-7,CATSRDRGTGSYEQYF,TGTGCCACCAGCAGAGATAGAGGGACAGGGTCATACGAGCAGTACTTC
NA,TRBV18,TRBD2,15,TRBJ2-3,CASSLAGGSTDTQYF,TGTGCCAGCTCGCTAGCGGGGGGGAGCACAGATACGCAGTATTTT
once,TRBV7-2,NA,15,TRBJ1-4,CASSSRTDFNEKLFF,TGTGCCAGCAGCTCACGGACGGACTTTAATGAAAAACTGTTTTTT
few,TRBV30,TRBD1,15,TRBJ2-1,CAWSLTGSSYNEQFF,TGTGCCTGGAGTCTGACAGGGAGCTCCTACAATGAGCAGTTCTTC
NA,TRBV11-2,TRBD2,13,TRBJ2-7,CASSLELAWEQYF,TGTGCCAGCAGCTTAGAACTAGCGTGGGAGCAGTACTTC
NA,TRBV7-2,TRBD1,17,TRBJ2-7,CASSLAGWTGIQYEQYF,TGTGCCAGCAGCTTAGCGGGCTGGACAGGGATACAGTACGAGCAGTACTTC
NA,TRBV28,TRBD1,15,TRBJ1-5,CASSSHRGGNQPQHF,TGTGCCAGCAGTTCACACAGGGGCGGAAATCAGCCCCAGCATTTT
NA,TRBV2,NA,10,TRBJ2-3,CASSQYTQYF,TGTGCCAGCAGTCAATATACGCAGTATTTT